One sample yielded the 6 T cell receptor beta chains listed below, sequenced in a study of regulatory T cells in long-lasting Graves disease. Noted time point: newly diagnosed GD, antithyroid drugs for less than 3 months. RNA isolated from PBMCs was used to make the TCR library. Construction of TCR beta libraries relied on iRepertoire HTBI primers and on Arm-PCR targeting CDR3 regions. TCRdb processed the multiplex PCR reads anew with MiXCR; each CDR3 protein has one entry. The repertoire has fewer than 550,000 distinct CDR3 sequences, 15% to 20% of them found once; the top ten carry around 25%. These same data were also listed under a study on T cells in Graves' hyperthyroidism and ophthalmopathy.

The specimen was peripheral blood mononuclear cells (PBMCs), collected at new diagnosis, from a patient treated with antithyroid drugs. The source of these receptors is a woman aged 35 to 60 with Graves disease.

This clonotype has only a few counts. This chain uses TRBV19 with TRBJ2-4; 9 nucleotides line up with TRBD1. Germline V CDR1 and CDR2: LNHDA, SQIVND (reference sequence). The CDR3 contains 13 residues. J was trimmed by 13 bases and V by 3 bases; bases with no gene match: 7. The CDR3 nucleotides are TGTGCCAGTAGTATCGGGACAGGGAGTCTACAGTACTTC. Its protein is CASSIGTGSLQYF.

This clonotype was seen ten or more times. One junction end disagrees with the germline gene, perhaps due to a read error. The rearrangement links TRBV2 to TRBJ2-1, with D tentatively TRBD1 (6 bases). Germline assignment: CDR1 SNHLY and CDR2 FYNNEI. CDR3 length: 11 residues. The CDR3 loop reads CASSNSGHPHF. CDR3 nucleotide sequence: TGTGCCAGCAGTAATTCGGGACACCCGCACTTC. The entire variable domain, with the rest obtained from reference TRBV2 and TRBJ2-1, is as follows: EPEVTQTPSHQVTQMGQEVILRCVPISNHLYFYWYRQILGQKVEFLVSFYNNEISEKSEIFDDQFSVERPDGSNFTLKIRSTKLEDSAMYFCASSNSGHPHFGPGTRLTVL.

This clonotype was observed many times. The gene calls are TRBV11-3 and TRBJ2-1, with D unresolved. Germline V gives CDR1 SGHNT, CDR2 YENEEA. The CDR3 has 14 amino acids. Trimming stripped 3 bases from V and 2 bases from J, with 8 bases between. The CDR3 DNA sequence: TGTGCCAGCAGCTTGCAGGATACCTACAATGAGCAGTTCTTC. This sequence encodes CASSLQDTYNEQFF.

This clonotype was observed a few times. The chain couples TRBV5-1 to TRBJ2-4; 8 bases line up with TRBD2. The CDR3 covers 16 residues. Germline trimming cut 0 bases from V and 3 bases from J; bases unmatched to any gene: 5. Germline CDR1 reads SGHRS; CDR2 reads YFSETQ. CDR3 region: CASSLEAGAIKNIQYF. The CDR3 DNA follows: TGCGCCAGCAGCTTGGAAGCGGGGGCGATCAAAAACATTCAGTACTTC.

This clonotype has more than one count but fewer than ten. The rearrangement uses TRBV30 and TRBJ2-6; no clear D gene. The CDR3 runs 14 residues. V lost 3 bases, J lost 4 bases, and 10 bases lay in between. The germline V gene has CDR1 GTSNPN and CDR2 SVGIG (reference sequence). The CDR3 sequence is CAWSAPGGANVLTF. CDR3 DNA: TGTGCCTGGAGCGCCCCCGGAGGGGCCAACGTCCTGACTTTC.

Regarding this clonotype: A much larger clone differs from this one at a single base, so this may be a read error. The CDR3 DNA follows: TGTGCCAGCATCTTCCCCGAGTGGAACACTGAAGCTTTCTTT. It is translated as CASIFPEWNTEAFF. The V gene is TRBV5-6, the J gene TRBJ1-1; D is unclear. CDR3 length: 14 residues. Trimming cost V 6 bases and J 1 base, with 13 bases left between them. Germline V gene data show CDR1 as SGHDT and CDR2 as YYEEEE.